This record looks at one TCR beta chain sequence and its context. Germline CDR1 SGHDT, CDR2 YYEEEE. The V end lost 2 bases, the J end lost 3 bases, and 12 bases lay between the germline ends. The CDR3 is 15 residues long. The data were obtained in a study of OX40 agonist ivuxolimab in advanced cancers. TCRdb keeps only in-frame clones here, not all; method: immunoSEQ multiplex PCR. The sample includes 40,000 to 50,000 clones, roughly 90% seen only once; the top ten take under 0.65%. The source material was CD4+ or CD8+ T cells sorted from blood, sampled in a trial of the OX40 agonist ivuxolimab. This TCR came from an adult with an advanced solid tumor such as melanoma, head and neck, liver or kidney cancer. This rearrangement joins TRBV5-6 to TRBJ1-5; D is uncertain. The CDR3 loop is CASSLNTGDNQPQHF. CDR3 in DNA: TGTGCCAGCAGCTTAAATACGGGAGACAATCAGCCCCAGCATTTT. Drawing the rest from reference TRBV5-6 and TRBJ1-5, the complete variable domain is DAGVTQSPTHLIKTRGQQVTLRCSPKSGHDTVSWYQQALGQGPQFIFQYYEEEERQRGNFPDRFSGHQFPNYSSELNVNALLLGDSALYLCASSLNTGDNQPQHFGDGTRLSIL.